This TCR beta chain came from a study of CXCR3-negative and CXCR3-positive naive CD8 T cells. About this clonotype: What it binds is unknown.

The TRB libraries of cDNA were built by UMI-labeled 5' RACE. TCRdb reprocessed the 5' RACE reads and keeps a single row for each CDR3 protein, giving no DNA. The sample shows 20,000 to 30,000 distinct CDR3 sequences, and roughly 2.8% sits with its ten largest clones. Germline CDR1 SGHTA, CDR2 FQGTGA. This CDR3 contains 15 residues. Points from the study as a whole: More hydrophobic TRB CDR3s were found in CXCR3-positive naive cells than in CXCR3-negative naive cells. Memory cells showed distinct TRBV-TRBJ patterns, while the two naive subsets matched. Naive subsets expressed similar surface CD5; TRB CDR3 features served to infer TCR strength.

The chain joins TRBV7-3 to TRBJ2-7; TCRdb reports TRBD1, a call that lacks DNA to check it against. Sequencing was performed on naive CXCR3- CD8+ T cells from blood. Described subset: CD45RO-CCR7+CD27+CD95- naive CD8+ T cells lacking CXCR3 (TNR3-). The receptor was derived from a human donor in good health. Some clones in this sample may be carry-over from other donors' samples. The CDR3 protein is CASSRERGRDYEQYF.